The clone carrying this T cell receptor beta chain was detected only a few times. Time point in this sample: newly diagnosed GD, antithyroid drugs for less than 3 months. Extracted PBMC RNA gave rise to the TCR library. The data originate from a study of regulatory T cells in long-lasting Graves disease. Study-level background: Prior antithyroid drug treatment in newly diagnosed Graves' patients lasted under 3 months.

Assembly of TCR beta libraries relied on iRepertoire HTBI primers together with Arm-PCR of CDR3 regions. TCRdb recomputed calls from the multiplex PCR reads with MiXCR, one row per CDR3 protein. The sample has 550,000 to 650,000 distinct CDR3 sequences, about 15% seen once. Germline CDR1 is SGHAT and CDR2 is FQDESV (reference sequence). This CDR3 is 14 amino acids long. Between the trimmed V and J ends, which lost 5 bases and 4 bases, there was a span of 11 bases. These data were likewise used in another study, on T cells in Graves' hyperthyroidism and ophthalmopathy. According to that study: Diagnoses were established using clinical symptoms, serum thyroxine and TRAb, thyroid ultrasound and orbital computed tomography. The majority of expanded thyroid clonotypes above 0.001 also appeared in blood.

The specimen was peripheral blood mononuclear cells (PBMCs), collected at new diagnosis, from a patient treated with antithyroid drugs. The TCR sequence derives from a man between 18 and 35 years old with Graves disease. This chain joins TRBV11-1 and TRBJ1-4; D unresolved. The CDR3 sequence is CASSDGGINEKLFF. CDR3 coding DNA: TGTGCCAGCAGCGACGGAGGGATTAATGAAAAACTGTTTTTT.